This T cell receptor beta chain was sequenced in a study of blood T cell repertoires in COVID-19. Overall study context: Samples of COVID-19 (acute and convalescent) were obtained from the United States, Italy and Spain. The analysed material was cDNA or gDNA that came from T cells, B-cell-depleted T cells, or PBMCs.

Original processing notes: Reference gene primer amplification gave nucleated cell count estimates. Clones were read by immunoSEQ multiplex PCR, and TCRdb kept only the in-frame ones, dropping some. V and J calls and clone size are copied from that table; D and trimming were computed from the DNA. The sample consists of 200,000 or so clones, approximately 82% of them appearing once. The sequenced material came from peripheral blood. The source of this sequence is a human donor with acute or convalescent COVID-19. The donor label of this sample is uncertain.

The CDR3 DNA reads as TGTGCCAGCAGCTTAGCGGGGGGCTCCTACAATGAGCAGTTCTTC. Translating it yields CASSLAGGSYNEQFF. The V and J genes are TRBV11-2 and TRBJ2-1, with 7 bases aligning to TRBD2. Trimming removed 1 base from V and 0 bases from J; junction bases left unmatched: 0. Germline assignment: CDR1 SGHAT and CDR2 FQNNGV. This CDR3 is 15 amino acids long.